This T cell receptor (beta chain) was documented in a study of T cells in localized non-small cell lung cancer. Whole-study results and caveats: Only one tumor region went through sequencing, so heterogeneity may still be there.

As concerns this clone: Its specificity is not known.

CDR1 is MGHRA, CDR2 YSYEKL, per germline. V was trimmed by 2 bases and J by 6 bases, leaving 14 bases between them. The CDR3 is made up of 15 amino acids. The method was immunoSEQ multiplex PCR; TCRdb's version includes in-frame clones alone and lacks a portion of them. The sample has approximately 1,000 clones, approximately 30% seen once; the top ten hold 15% to 20%. The source material was normal lung tissue next to the tumor, sampled before any cancer treatment. The chain couples TRBV4-1 to TRBJ2-1; possibly TRBD2 for D (6 bases). This clonotype originated in a male donor older than 55 with stage I lung adenocarcinoma. The DNA for the CDR3 is TGCGCCAGCAGCCAACCGACTAGTGATCGCAATGAGCAGTTCTTC. Residues: CASSQPTSDRNEQFF.